This T cell receptor (beta chain) was identified in a study of T cell responses to AZD1222 COVID-19 vaccine. This CDR3 comprises 13 residues. CDR1 is LNHDA and CDR2 is SQIVND in the germline V gene (reference sequence). Trimming took 8 bases from V and 0 from J, leaving 10 bases between them. Sequencing was performed with immunoSEQ multiplex PCR; in TCRdb, only in-frame clones are kept and a portion is missing. The sample has approximately 130,000 clones; roughly 90% are singletons. The rearrangement joins TRBV19 to TRBJ1-1; no firm D call. The source is an adult in good health. The sample was peripheral blood, taken on day 0 of AZD1222 vaccination. CDR3 loop: CASRRSMNTEAFF. CDR3 DNA: TGTGCCAGTCGACGGAGTATGAACACTGAAGCTTTCTTT. The variable domain in full, with the rest retrieved from reference TRBV19 and TRBJ1-1, is DGGITQSPKYLFRKEGQNVTLSCEQNLNHDAMYWYRQDPGQGLRLIYYSQIVNDFQKGDIAEGYSVSREKKESFPLTVTSAQKNPTAFYLCASRRSMNTEAFFGQGTRLTVV.